This T cell receptor beta chain was recorded in a study of cytomegalovirus exposure and HLA in healthy donors. Findings and caveats of the study: The authors later found HLA-associated TCR beta chains more clonally expanded than equally common others. Sequence variants that were highly shared formed a cluster that was likely a sequencing artifact.

Primers for the PCR totalled 60 Vbeta and 13 Jbeta. Only in-frame clones appear in the TCRdb table, and some are missing; sequencing was by immunoSEQ multiplex PCR. The table lists some 160,000 clones, 70% to 80% of them singletons, with 1.5% to 1.8% in the top ten. For this clone: What it recognizes is unknown.

This TCR came from a man between 35 and 55 years old in good health and CMV-seronegative. Sequenced material: PBMCs.

CDR3 nucleotides: TGCAGCGGGAAGGGAATTCTGGGGGGGGAGCAGTACTTC. Its protein is CSGKGILGGEQYF. The chain links TRBV29-1 to TRBJ2-7, with TRBD2 matching 7 bases. The CDR3 spans 13 residues. Germline V CDR1 and CDR2: SQVTM, ANQGSEA. Unmatched junction bases numbered 13, after V lost 7 bases and J lost 7 bases.